A selection of T cell receptor beta chains follows, all from one sample in a study of Ad26.COV2.S vaccination and SARS-CoV-2 variants. Using immunoSEQ multiplex PCR, the repertoire was profiled, and TCRdb retains in-frame clones only, with some absent. The table records roughly 680,000 clones, roughly 90% of them present only once. This specimen consisted of peripheral blood, obtained in a trial of Ad26.COV2.S vaccine versus placebo. These receptor sequences come from a person between 18 and 59 years old who received the Ad26.COV2.S COVID-19 vaccine or a placebo. The CDR3 runs from the conserved cysteine through the conserved F or W. The D gene is left open where the match is weak. Clone size is shown for a subset of rows, as once, few, many or a class of expanded clone.

V: TRBV9
D: .
J: TRBJ2-1
size: .
DNA: TGTGCCAGCAGCGCCCCGGGCTCCCCCTCCTACAATGAGCAGTTCTTC
CDR3: CASSAPGSPSYNEQFF

V: TRBV9
D: TRBD1
J: TRBJ1-2
size: .
DNA: TGTGCCAGCAGCGCTGGGACAGCGGCTACCTATGGCTACACCTTC
CDR3: CASSAGTAATYGYTF

V: TRBV6-2/TRBV6-3
D: .
J: TRBJ1-5
size: .
DNA: TGTGCCAGCAGTTACGGGGGTAATAGCAATCAGCCCCAGCATTTT
CDR3: CASSYGGNSNQPQHF

V: TRBV6-5
D: .
J: TRBJ1-1
size: .
DNA: TGTGCCAGCAGCCCCGGTAGGGACTGGTACACTGAAGCTTTCTTT
CDR3: CASSPGRDWYTEAFF

V: TRBV7-9
D: TRBD2
J: TRBJ2-7
size: .
DNA: TGTGCCAGCAGCTTTACTAGCGGGAGCTCCTACGAGCAGTACTTC
CDR3: CASSFTSGSSYEQYF

V: TRBV5-6
D: .
J: TRBJ1-5
size: .
DNA: TGTGCCAGCAGCTTGAGGGGCTTGGGGTATCAGCCCCAGCATTTT
CDR3: CASSLRGLGYQPQHF

V: TRBV4-2
D: .
J: TRBJ2-1
size: .
DNA: TGTGCCAGCAGCCAAGAAGGGTCTAGGGGGTACAATGAGCAGTTCTTC
CDR3: CASSQEGSRGYNEQFF

V: TRBV6-5
D: .
J: TRBJ1-1
size: .
DNA: TGTGCCAGCACTCCGGACAGATTAAACACTGAAGCTTTCTTT
CDR3: CASTPDRLNTEAFF

V: TRBV9
D: .
J: TRBJ2-7
size: .
DNA: TGTGCCAGCAGCGTAGTGGGAGGCGAGCAGTACTTC
CDR3: CASSVVGGEQYF

V: TRBV24-1
D: .
J: TRBJ2-3
size: .
DNA: TGTGCCACCAGTTCGGCAGGGGCCGGCACAGATACGCAGTATTTT
CDR3: CATSSAGAGTDTQYF

V: TRBV2
D: TRBD2
J: TRBJ2-2
size: .
DNA: TGTGCCAGCGTTGGACTAGCGTCCACCGGGGAGCTGTTTTTT
CDR3: CASVGLASTGELFF

V: TRBV7-6
D: TRBD2
J: TRBJ2-2
size: .
DNA: TGTGCCAGCAGCTTATATAAGCGGGAGGAATTTACCGGGGAGCTGTTTTTT
CDR3: CASSLYKREEFTGELFF

V: TRBV4-2
D: TRBD1
J: TRBJ1-5
size: .
DNA: TGTGCCAGCAGCCCTCAGGGGGTCGGTAGCAATCAGCCCCAGCATTTT
CDR3: CASSPQGVGSNQPQHF

V: TRBV6-6
D: TRBD2
J: TRBJ2-3
size: .
DNA: TGTGCCAGCAGTTACGGCTGGCGGGAGGGCACAGATACGCAGTATTTT
CDR3: CASSYGWREGTDTQYF

V: TRBV18
D: .
J: TRBJ2-2
size: .
DNA: TGTGCCAGCTCACCATTAGGGGCCGTGAACACCGGGGAGCTGTTTTTT
CDR3: CASSPLGAVNTGELFF

V: TRBV5-1
D: .
J: TRBJ1-1
size: .
DNA: TGCGCCAGCAGCTCGAGGGGAGGGGGTAACACTGAAGCTTTCTTT
CDR3: CASSSRGGGNTEAFF

V: TRBV6-5
D: .
J: TRBJ1-2
size: .
DNA: TGTGCCAGCAGTTGGACACCGAACTATGGCTACACCTTC
CDR3: CASSWTPNYGYTF

V: TRBV30
D: .
J: TRBJ1-4
size: .
DNA: TGTGCCTGGAGTGGACCCTCGAATGAAAAACTGTTTTTT
CDR3: CAWSGPSNEKLFF

V: TRBV21-1
D: .
J: TRBJ2-3
size: .
DNA: TGTGCCAGCAGTTTTGGATCAGGGGGGTTGGGTACGCAGTATTTT
CDR3: CASSFGSGGLGTQYF

V: TRBV2
D: .
J: TRBJ2-3
size: .
DNA: TGTGCCAGCAGTACCTCCGGGACAGGGCGCCTAGCGGGCCCCCCGGGGTCTAGCACAGATACGCAGTATTTT
CDR3: CASSTSGTGRLAGPPGSSTDTQYF

V: TRBV27
D: .
J: TRBJ1-6
size: few
DNA: TGTGCCAGCAGACCTAAATCGCCCCTCCACTTT
CDR3: CASRPKSPLHF

V: TRBV10-3
D: TRBD1
J: TRBJ1-1
size: .
DNA: TGTGCCATCACTGGAGGGGGCGCGGGGAACACTGAAGCTTTCTTT
CDR3: CAITGGGAGNTEAFF

V: TRBV5-1
D: TRBD2
J: TRBJ2-1
size: .
DNA: TGCGCCAGCAGCTTGGCCTTCGGGGGGGAGATCTACAATGAGCAGTTCTTC
CDR3: CASSLAFGGEIYNEQFF

V: TRBV5-4
D: .
J: TRBJ1-6
size: .
DNA: TGTGCCAGCAGCTTGACCGGGTTCACATCACCCCTCCACTTT
CDR3: CASSLTGFTSPLHF

V: TRBV7-6
D: .
J: TRBJ1-4
size: .
DNA: TGTGCCAGCAGCCTAAACATTGGAACTAATGAAAAACTGTTTTTT
CDR3: CASSLNIGTNEKLFF

V: TRBV19
D: .
J: TRBJ1-1
size: once
DNA: TGTGCCAGTAGTGTCTCTACAGGGAGGACTGAAGCTTTCTTT
CDR3: CASSVSTGRTEAFF

V: TRBV7-9
D: TRBD1
J: TRBJ1-6
size: .
DNA: TGTGCCAGCAGCTTCGCCGGGACAGGAGATAATTCACCCCTCCACTTT
CDR3: CASSFAGTGDNSPLHF

V: TRBV20-1
D: .
J: TRBJ2-4
size: .
DNA: TGCAGTGCTAGAGCGGAAAACATTCAGTACTTC
CDR3: CSARAENIQYF